The 9 T cell receptor beta chains reported below all come from one sample, sequenced in a study of CD8+CD57+ T cells in acquired aplastic anemia. TCR beta VDJ and CDR3 profiling used genomic DNA as template. TCRdb re-derived calls from the reads in MiXCR, one entry per CDR3 protein. This sample has 100,000 to 130,000 distinct CDR3 sequences, with about half found just once. The sequencing input was sorted CD4+, CD8+, or CD8+CD57+ T cells (not recorded which) from PBMCs. These receptors came from a human donor in good health, serving as a control.

This clonotype occurred a few times. The rearrangement joins TRBV29-1 to TRBJ2-2, with 7 bases identical to TRBD1. Germline V gene lookup returns CDR1 SQVTM and CDR2 ANQGSEA. The CDR3 consists of 13 residues. J lost 3 bases, V lost 6 bases, and 4 bases had no gene match. The CDR3 here is CSVQGSDTGELFF. CDR3 coding DNA: TGCAGCGTACAGGGGAGTGACACCGGGGAGCTGTTTTTT.

This chain links TRBV24-1 with TRBJ2-7, with 12 positions matching TRBD1. This CDR3 contains 18 residues. The V segment lost 2 bases and the J segment 1 base; nucleotides outside the gene matches: 8. From germline, CDR1 is KGHDR and CDR2 SFDVKD. CDR3 region: CATSDSGTGGDGSYEQYF. The CDR3 DNA reads TGTGCCACCAGTGATTCCGGGACAGGGGGCGATGGGTCCTACGAGCAGTACTTC.

At least ten counts were recorded for this clonotype. This chain connects TRBV6-2 or TRBV6-3 to TRBJ2-5, with TRBD2 as a possible D gene (5 bases). The CDR3 loop spans 16 amino acids. Germline V gives CDR1 MNHEY, CDR2 SVGEGT. V lost 2 bases and J 2 bases, leaving 15 bases between the germline ends. The CDR3: CASSYQNRLLQETQYF. For the CDR3, the DNA is TGTGCCAGCAGTTACCAGAACAGACTACTTCAAGAGACCCAGTACTTC.

The chain is built from TRBV6-1 and TRBJ1-2; TRBD1 agrees at 10 bases. This CDR3 is built from 14 residues. Trimming took 6 bases from V and 7 from J; bases not matched to a gene: 8. Germline V gene sequence: CDR1 MNHNS, CDR2 SASEGT. CDR3: CASSLGQGEAGYTF. CDR3 DNA: TGTGCCAGCAGCCTCGGACAGGGGGAGGCTGGCTACACCTTC.

This clonotype appeared many times. The chain is built from TRBV29-1 and TRBJ1-3, with 7 bases aligning to TRBD1. After removal of 0 bases from V and 0 bases from J, the junction contained 14 bases not matched to a gene. The CDR3 sequence is 19 residues long. Germline CDR1 SQVTM, CDR2 ANQGSEA. The CDR3 coding sequence is TGCAGCGTTGAAGATTCTTTGAGGGGGCCGACTGCCTCTGGAAACACCATATATTTT. It translates to CSVEDSLRGPTASGNTIYF.

Here the CDR3 reads CAISTIAEETQYF. The CDR3 region has the DNA TGTGCCATCAGCACAATAGCGGAAGAGACCCAGTACTTC. This rearrangement joins TRBV10-3 to TRBJ2-5; D possibly corresponds to TRBD2 (6 bases). This CDR3 spans 13 amino acids. Germline CDR1 ENHRY, CDR2 SYGVKD. V was cut by 6 bases and J by 3 bases, with 11 bases left in between.

The V call is TRBV5-6, the J call TRBJ2-3; TRBD1 aligns across 7 bases. Germline-derived CDR1 and CDR2 are SGHDT and YYEEEE. The CDR3 sequence is 15 residues long. With 3 bases clipped from V and 1 base from J, the junction kept 5 bases outside the gene matches. CDR3 bases: TGTGCCAGCAGCTACGGGACAGCGGGCACAGATACGCAGTATTTT. Its protein is CASSYGTAGTDTQYF.

This chain connects TRBV7-2 to TRBJ2-7, with 10 positions matching TRBD2. Germline V CDR1 and CDR2: SGHTA, FQGNSA. V lost 5 bases, J lost 1 base, and 2 bases stayed unmatched. The CDR3 consists of 14 residues. CDR3 in amino acids: CASSQAGGSYEQYF. For the CDR3, the DNA is TGTGCCAGCAGCCAAGCGGGGGGGTCCTACGAGCAGTACTTC.

This clonotype has ten or more counts. The rearrangement joins TRBV10-1 to TRBJ2-1; possible D gene TRBD2, 6 bases. Germline values: CDR1 WNHNN, CDR2 SYGVQD (reference sequence). CDR3 size: 14 residues. Deletions cut 2 bases from V and 1 base from J, with 6 bases between. CDR3 in amino acids: CASSERESYNEQFF. The DNA for the CDR3 is TGCGCCAGCAGTGAGCGGGAGTCCTACAATGAGCAGTTCTTC.